This TCR beta chain was recorded in a study of T cells in narcolepsy. Generated by immunoSEQ multiplex PCR, the TCRdb table keeps only in-frame clones and is missing some. The data contain approximately 32,000 clones, roughly nine tenths of them singletons. Trimming stripped 7 bases from V and 1 base from J, with 13 bases between. The germline CDR1 and CDR2 sequences are MNHNS and SASEGT. The CDR3 totals 14 residues. The gene calls are TRBV6-1 and TRBJ1-1; D possibly corresponds to TRBD1 (6 bases). Sequencing was performed on CD45RA- memory CD4+ T cells from PBMCs. The receptor's source is a human donor with narcolepsy. This CDR3 reads CASTGAGRNTEAFF. In DNA, the CDR3 is TGTGCCAGCACGGGGGCAGGGAGGAACACTGAAGCTTTCTTT.